This T cell receptor beta chain was documented in a study of blood T cells in healthy people across ages. Study-wide background: Template-switching capture recovered about one barcoded beta molecule per two T cells. Whole-study results and caveats: Getting older went along with TCR beta diversity per million T cells dropping roughly linearly.

Per-sample yields of isolated PBMCs were at least 6 million. A J-beta primer mix and a sample-barcoded 5' primer were used in a second PCR of about 7 to 12 cycles. TCRdb re-called the 5' RACE reads through MiXCR, storing one row per CDR3 protein. The repertoire holds about a million distinct CDR3 sequences, with around two fifths as singletons. The table lists this clonotype with a few counts. What it recognizes is unknown. The TCR comes from a man younger than 35 in good health. The specimen sequenced was blood.

CDR3 sequence reads: CSARRGADTEAFF. CDR3 DNA sequence: TGCAGTGCTAGGCGGGGTGCCGACACTGAAGCTTTCTTT. The V and J genes are TRBV20-1 and TRBJ1-1; unclear D gene. V shed 3 bases and J shed 3 bases, with 11 bases lying between them. There are 13 residues in the CDR3. Germline CDR1 DFQATT, CDR2 SNEGSKA (reference sequence).